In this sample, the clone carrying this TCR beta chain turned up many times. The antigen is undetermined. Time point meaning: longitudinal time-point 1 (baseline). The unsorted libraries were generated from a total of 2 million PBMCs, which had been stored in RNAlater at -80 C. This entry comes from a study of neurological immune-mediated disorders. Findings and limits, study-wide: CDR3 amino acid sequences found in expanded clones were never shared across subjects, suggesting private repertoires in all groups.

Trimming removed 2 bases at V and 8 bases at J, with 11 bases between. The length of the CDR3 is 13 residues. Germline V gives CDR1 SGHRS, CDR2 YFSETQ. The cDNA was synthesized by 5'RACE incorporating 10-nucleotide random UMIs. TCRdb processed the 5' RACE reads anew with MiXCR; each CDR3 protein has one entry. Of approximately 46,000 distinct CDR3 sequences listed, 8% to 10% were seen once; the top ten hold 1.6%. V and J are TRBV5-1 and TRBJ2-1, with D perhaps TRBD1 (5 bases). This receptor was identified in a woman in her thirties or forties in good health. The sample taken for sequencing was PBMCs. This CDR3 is CASSFTGTHEQFF. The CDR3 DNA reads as TGCGCCAGCAGCTTCACAGGAACCCATGAGCAGTTCTTC.